This T cell receptor (beta chain) was recovered during a study of blood T cell repertoires in COVID-19. As for the study in general: Italy, Spain and the United States were the sources of the convalescent and acute COVID-19 samples. T cells, B-cell-depleted T cells, or PBMCs supplied cDNA or gDNA.

CDR1 SGHRS and CDR2 YFSETQ come from the germline V gene. The CDR3 runs to 15 residues. After removal of 3 bases from V and 5 bases from J, the junction contained 7 bases not matched to a gene. Original analysis: The assay estimated nucleated cells by amplifying reference gene primers. TCRdb keeps only in-frame clones here, not all; method: immunoSEQ multiplex PCR. The DNA gave D and trimming, while V, J and clone size come from that table. The sample lists roughly 250,000 clones; approximately 82% were seen once. This clone was seen only a few times. Sequenced sample: peripheral blood. The TCR originated in a man in his forties or fifties with active or convalescent COVID-19. The chain couples TRBV5-1 to TRBJ1-4, with 7 bases aligning to TRBD1. CDR3 region: CASSSGTVQNEKLFF. DNA of the CDR3: TGCGCCAGCAGCTCCGGGACAGTACAAAATGAAAAACTGTTTTTT.